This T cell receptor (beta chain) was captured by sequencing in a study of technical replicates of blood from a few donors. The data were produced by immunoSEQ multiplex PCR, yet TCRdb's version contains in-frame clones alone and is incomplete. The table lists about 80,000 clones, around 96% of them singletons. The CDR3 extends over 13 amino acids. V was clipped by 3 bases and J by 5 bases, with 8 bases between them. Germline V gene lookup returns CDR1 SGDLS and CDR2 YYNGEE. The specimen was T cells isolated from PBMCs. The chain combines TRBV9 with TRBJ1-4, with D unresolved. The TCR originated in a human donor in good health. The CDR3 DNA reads TGTGCCAGCAGCGGTGACGGGAATGAAAAACTGTTTTTT. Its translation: CASSGDGNEKLFF.